This entry lists 12 T cell receptor beta chains sequenced from one sample in a study of radiotherapy plus CTLA-4 blockade in lung cancer. Measured with immunoSEQ multiplex PCR; TCRdb has only the in-frame clones, and not every one. Among about 73,000 clones listed, 87% were seen once. The specimen was peripheral blood, collected from a patient treated with radiotherapy plus ipilimumab. The receptors derive from a human donor with non-small cell lung cancer that progressed on radiotherapy plus ipilimumab.

The chain links TRBV6-1 to TRBJ1-2, with D maybe TRBD1 (5 bases). Germline V gene lookup returns CDR1 MNHNS and CDR2 SASEGT. This CDR3 is built from 14 residues. Trimming stripped 8 bases from V and 4 bases from J, with 17 bases between. The CDR3 DNA reads as TGTGCCAGCCGAAAAGACAGCCCAAGCTATGGCTACACCTTC. This encodes CASRKDSPSYGYTF.

V usage is TRBV11-2 and J usage is TRBJ1-3; unclear D gene. V gave up 3 bases and J gave up 0 bases, with 12 bases separating them. The CDR3 sequence is 16 residues long. Germline V CDR1 and CDR2: SGHAT, FQNNGV. CDR3 DNA sequence: TGTGCCAGCAGCTTCCTCCGGAGGAACTCTGGAAACACCATATATTTT. Protein: CASSFLRRNSGNTIYF.

Details on this clone: The same CDR3 can be traced to other DNA sequences in this sample. The gene calls are TRBV18 and TRBJ2-1; 8 positions agree with TRBD2. This CDR3 spans 12 amino acids. CDR1 and CDR2 (germline): KGHSH, LQKENI. Losses at the gene ends were 8 bases for V and 7 bases for J; bases not matched to a gene: 4. The CDR3 sequence: CASTSGSNEQFF. CDR3 DNA: TGTGCCAGCACCAGCGGGAGTAATGAGCAGTTCTTC. The whole variable domain, remainder taken from reference TRBV18 and TRBJ2-1, is NAGVMQNPRHLVRRRGQEARLRCSPMKGHSHVYWYRQLPEEGLKFMVYLQKENIIDESGMPKERFSAEFPKEGPSILRIQQVVRGDSAAYFCASTSGSNEQFFGPGTRLTVL.

On this clone: At one boundary the junction diverges from the germline segment, which might be a read error. The chain uses TRBV6-5 and TRBJ1-3; unclear D gene. The CDR3 runs to 14 residues. CDR1 and CDR2 (germline): MNHEY, SVGAGI. Here the CDR3 DNA reads TGTGCCAGCAGATACTCTGGAGCGGGAAACACCATATATTTT. It yields the protein CASRYSGAGNTIYF.

Of note for this clone: At one end the junction does not follow the germline gene, possibly because of a read error. CDR3 protein: CASSESAGFGYGDF. CDR3 bases: TGTGCCAGCAGTGAATCGGCAGGGTTTGGGTACGGGGACTTC. The chain uses TRBV6-1 and TRBJ2-5; D may match TRBD1 or TRBD2 (5 bases each). Germline V gene sequence: CDR1 MNHNS, CDR2 SASEGT. This CDR3 has 14 amino acids.

The chain links TRBV5-1 to TRBJ2-7; D is possibly TRBD1 or TRBD2 (5 bases each). Trimming left V 5 bases short and J 5 bases short, with 14 bases between. The germline CDR1 and CDR2 sequences are SGHRS and YFSETQ. There are 13 residues in the CDR3. CDR3 protein: CASRSGPADEQYV. The CDR3 coding sequence is TGCGCCAGCAGATCGGGACCCGCCGACGAGCAGTACGTC.

The V call is TRBV18, the J call TRBJ2-1; 8 positions match TRBD1. After removal of 7 bases from V and 7 bases from J, the junction contained 9 bases not matched to a gene. The CDR3 length is 14 residues. Germline loops: CDR1 KGHSH, CDR2 LQKENI. CDR3 in amino acids: CASLTTGAQNEQFF. The CDR3 coding sequence is TGTGCCAGCTTGACGACAGGGGCGCAGAATGAGCAGTTCTTC.

The chain joins TRBV19 to TRBJ2-5; weak D call: TRBD1 (5 bases). Trimming stripped 6 bases from V and 2 bases from J, with 13 bases between. CDR1 is LNHDA and CDR2 is SQIVND in the germline V gene (reference sequence). The CDR3 length is 14 residues. Here the CDR3 reads CASSRRQLQETQYF. The CDR3, as DNA: TGTGCCAGTAGCAGAAGACAGTTACAAGAGACCCAGTACTTC.

The chain links TRBV27 to TRBJ1-2; the D is unclear. V was pared by 6 bases and J by 8 bases, with 19 bases between. CDR1 MNHEY and CDR2 SMNVEV come from the germline V gene (reference sequence). The CDR3 covers 14 residues. The CDR3 coding sequence is TGTGCCAGCAGCCGCAGAACTCTGGCGGGGGGCTACACCTTC. It encodes CASSRRTLAGGYTF.

The genes are TRBV27 and TRBJ2-2, with 8 bases lining up with TRBD2. This CDR3 is 14 amino acids long. Per the germline V gene, CDR1 is MNHEY and CDR2 is SMNVEV (reference sequence). Unmatched junction bases numbered 5, after V lost 9 bases and J lost 2 bases. CDR3 in DNA: TGTGCCAGTCGGGGGGGCAGAAACACCGGGGAGCTGTTTTTT. Translating it yields CASRGGRNTGELFF.

This chain uses TRBV21-1 with TRBJ2-7; the D call TRBD1 from the table was never checked on the DNA. TRBV21-1 is reported as a pseudogene. The CDR3 sequence is 10 residues long. The chain's CDR3 is CARKPPGPLW. CDR3 in DNA: TGTGCCAGGAAGCCCCCTGGGCCGTTATGG.

J is TRBJ2-7 and V is TRBV11-3, with TRBD2 matching over 9 bases. With V trimmed by 8 bases and J by 4 bases, 18 bases remained unmatched. This CDR3 has 17 amino acids. Germline lookup yields CDR1 SGHNT and CDR2 YENEEA. The CDR3 DNA sequence: TGTGCCAGCTCGCCGGCAGCGCCCGGGACTAGCCCATACGAGCAGTACTTC. Its protein is CASSPAAPGTSPYEQYF. Together with reference TRBV11-3 and TRBJ2-7, the CDR3 gives the full variable domain: EAGVVQSPRYKIIEKKQPVAFWCNPISGHNTLYWYLQNLGQGPELLIRYENEEAVDDSQLPKDRFSAERLKGVDSTLKIQPAELGDSAVYLCASSPAAPGTSPYEQYFGPGTRLTVT.